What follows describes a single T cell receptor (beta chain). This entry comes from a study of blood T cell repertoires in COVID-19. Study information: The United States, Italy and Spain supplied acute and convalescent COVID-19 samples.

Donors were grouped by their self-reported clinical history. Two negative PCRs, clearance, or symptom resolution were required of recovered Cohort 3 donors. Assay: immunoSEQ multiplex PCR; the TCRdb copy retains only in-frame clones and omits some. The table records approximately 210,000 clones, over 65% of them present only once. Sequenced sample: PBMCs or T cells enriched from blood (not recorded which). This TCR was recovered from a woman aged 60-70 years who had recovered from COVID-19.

DNA of the CDR3: TGTGCCAGCAGTGGACAGGGGGGCAGGACTGAAGCTTTCTTT. It yields the protein CASSGQGGRTEAFF. The chain carries TRBV2 and TRBJ1-1; 9 bases map to TRBD1. The CDR3 covers 14 residues. Germline V gives CDR1 SNHLY, CDR2 FYNNEI. V dropped 4 bases and J dropped 5; count of bases not matched to a gene: 5.